The TCR beta chain under discussion was sequenced for a study of cytomegalovirus exposure and HLA in healthy donors. Donors consisted of healthy bone marrow donors. PCR amplification relied on 60 Vbeta primers (plus 13 Jbeta primers). TCRdb's table, derived via immunoSEQ multiplex PCR, lists solely in-frame clones and lacks some. Here the sample spans about 180,000 clones, about 75% being singletons. Per germline, CDR1 LGHNA and CDR2 YNFKEQ. There are 15 residues in the CDR3. The ends were cut back, 0 bases at V and 3 bases at J, with 10 bases in the middle. Material: PBMCs. The chain recombines TRBV4-2 with TRBJ2-3; D possibly corresponds to TRBD2 (5 bases). This TCR was sampled from a female donor in good health and CMV-seronegative. CDR3 DNA: TGTGCCAGCAGCCAAGAGTCTAGAGGGACAGATACGCAGTATTTT. Residues: CASSQESRGTDTQYF.